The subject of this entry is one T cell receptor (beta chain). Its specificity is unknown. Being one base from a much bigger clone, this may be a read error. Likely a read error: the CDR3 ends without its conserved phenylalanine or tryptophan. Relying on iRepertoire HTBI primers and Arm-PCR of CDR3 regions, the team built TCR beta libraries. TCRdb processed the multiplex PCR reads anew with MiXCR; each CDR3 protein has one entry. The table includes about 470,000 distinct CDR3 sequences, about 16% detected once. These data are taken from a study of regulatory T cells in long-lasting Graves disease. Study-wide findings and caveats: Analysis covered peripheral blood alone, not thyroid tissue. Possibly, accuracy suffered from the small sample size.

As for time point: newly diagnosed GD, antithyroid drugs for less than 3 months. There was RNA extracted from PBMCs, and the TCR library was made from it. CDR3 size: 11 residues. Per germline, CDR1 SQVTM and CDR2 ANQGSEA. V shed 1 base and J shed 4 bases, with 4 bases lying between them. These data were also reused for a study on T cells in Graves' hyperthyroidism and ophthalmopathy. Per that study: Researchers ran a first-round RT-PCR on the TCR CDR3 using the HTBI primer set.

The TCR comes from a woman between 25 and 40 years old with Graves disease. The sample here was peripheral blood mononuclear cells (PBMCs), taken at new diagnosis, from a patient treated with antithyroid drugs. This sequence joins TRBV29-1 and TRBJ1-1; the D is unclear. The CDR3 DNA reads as TGCAGCGTTGAAGGGGTCACTGAAGCTTTCTCT. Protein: CSVEGVTEAFS.